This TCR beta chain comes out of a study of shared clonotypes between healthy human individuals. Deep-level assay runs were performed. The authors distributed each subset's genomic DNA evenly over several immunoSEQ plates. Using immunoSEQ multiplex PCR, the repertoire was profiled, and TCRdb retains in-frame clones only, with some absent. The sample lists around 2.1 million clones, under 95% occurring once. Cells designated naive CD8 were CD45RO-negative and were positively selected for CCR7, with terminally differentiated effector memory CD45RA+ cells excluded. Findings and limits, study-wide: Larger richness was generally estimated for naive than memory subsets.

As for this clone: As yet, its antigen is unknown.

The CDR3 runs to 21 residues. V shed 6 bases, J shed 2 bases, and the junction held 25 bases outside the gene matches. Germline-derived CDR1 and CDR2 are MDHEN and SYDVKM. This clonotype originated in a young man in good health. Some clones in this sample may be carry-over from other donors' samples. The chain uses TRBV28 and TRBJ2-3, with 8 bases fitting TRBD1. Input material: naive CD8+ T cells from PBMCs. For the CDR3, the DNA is TGTGCCAGCAGGACCTTATACACACCCAGCCCCGCAGGGGGCGACACAGATACGCAGTATTTT. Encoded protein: CASRTLYTPSPAGGDTDTQYF.